What follows are 7 T cell receptor beta chains derived from one specimen sequenced in a study of T cells in Graves' hyperthyroidism and ophthalmopathy. Amplification of TCR beta CDR3 regions used RNA as the template. The TCR CDR3 was amplified in a first-round RT-PCR using the HTBI primer set. MiXCR, applied by TCRdb to the multiplex PCR reads, yields one record per CDR3 protein. The sample carries about 160,000 distinct CDR3 sequences, 9.4% recorded once. What was sequenced was blood. These TCRs come from a woman aged 18-29 years with Graves' hyperthyroidism that later progressed to Graves' ophthalmopathy.

In nucleotides, the CDR3 is TGTGCCAGCAGACCGGATGCAGGGGGCGGTCAGCCCCAGCATTTT. This codes for CASRPDAGGGQPQHF. The chain employs TRBV5-5 and TRBJ1-5; 8 bases map to TRBD1. The CDR3 is made up of 15 amino acids. Germline CDR1 and CDR2: SGHKS and YYEKEE (reference sequence). Unmatched junction bases numbered 10, after V lost 5 bases and J lost 6 bases.

In this sample, this clonotype turned up many times. CDR3 DNA: TGTGCCAGCAGTTTAGGTAGTAACTATGGCTACACCTTC. Translating it yields CASSLGSNYGYTF. The V and J genes are TRBV27 and TRBJ1-2; unclear D gene. Trimming shortened V by 2 bases and J by 1 base, and 5 bases separated the two germline ends. CDR1 MNHEY and CDR2 SMNVEV come from the germline V gene (reference sequence). The CDR3 totals 13 residues.

This clonotype was observed a single time. The gene calls are TRBV9 and TRBJ2-5; a weak D match, TRBD2 (6 bases). The CDR3 has 14 amino acids. Between the trimmed V and J ends, which lost 1 base and 4 bases, there was a span of 11 bases. Germline V gene sequence: CDR1 SGDLS, CDR2 YYNGEE. The CDR3 sequence: CASSVMEGRETQYF. The DNA of the CDR3 is TGTGCCAGCAGCGTAATGGAGGGTAGAGAGACCCAGTACTTC.

This clonotype was seen many times. The genes are TRBV7-8 and TRBJ1-2; a possible D gene is TRBD1 (6 bases). The V end was cut by 0 bases, the J end by 4 bases, with 12 bases between. CDR1 and CDR2 from the germline V gene are SGHVS and FQNEAQ. The CDR3 runs to 15 residues. CDR3: CASSLAGRGGYGYTF. The CDR3 bases are TGTGCCAGCAGCTTAGCGGGCAGAGGGGGCTATGGCTACACCTTC.

This clonotype occurred many times. This chain links TRBV6-6 with TRBJ1-5; D perhaps matches TRBD1 (5 bases). This CDR3 contains 13 residues. The germline V and J ends were trimmed by 3 bases and 5 bases, with 8 bases remaining between them. CDR1 and CDR2 from the germline V gene are MNHNY and SVGAGI (reference sequence). DNA for the CDR3: TGTGCCAGCAGTTATCGGGGGGATCAGCCCCAGCATTTT. Amino acids: CASSYRGDQPQHF.

There are many counts of this clonotype. The gene calls are TRBV29-1 and TRBJ2-6, with D uncertain. The germline V and J ends were trimmed by 4 bases and 0 bases, with 4 bases remaining between them. The CDR3 runs to 13 residues. Germline V gene lookup returns CDR1 SQVTM and CDR2 ANQGSEA. The CDR3 protein is CSVGISGANVLTF. The CDR3 DNA follows: TGCAGCGTTGGCATCTCTGGGGCCAACGTCCTGACTTTC.

Many counts were recorded for this clonotype. V gene TRBV20-1 combines with J gene TRBJ1-5; D is ambiguous. The CDR3 totals 11 residues. Germline assignment: CDR1 DFQATT and CDR2 SNEGSKA (reference sequence). Deletions cut 2 bases from V and 7 bases from J, with 6 bases between. The CDR3 nucleotides are TGCAGTGCTAGAAACGGACAGCCCCAGCATTTT. This encodes CSARNGQPQHF.